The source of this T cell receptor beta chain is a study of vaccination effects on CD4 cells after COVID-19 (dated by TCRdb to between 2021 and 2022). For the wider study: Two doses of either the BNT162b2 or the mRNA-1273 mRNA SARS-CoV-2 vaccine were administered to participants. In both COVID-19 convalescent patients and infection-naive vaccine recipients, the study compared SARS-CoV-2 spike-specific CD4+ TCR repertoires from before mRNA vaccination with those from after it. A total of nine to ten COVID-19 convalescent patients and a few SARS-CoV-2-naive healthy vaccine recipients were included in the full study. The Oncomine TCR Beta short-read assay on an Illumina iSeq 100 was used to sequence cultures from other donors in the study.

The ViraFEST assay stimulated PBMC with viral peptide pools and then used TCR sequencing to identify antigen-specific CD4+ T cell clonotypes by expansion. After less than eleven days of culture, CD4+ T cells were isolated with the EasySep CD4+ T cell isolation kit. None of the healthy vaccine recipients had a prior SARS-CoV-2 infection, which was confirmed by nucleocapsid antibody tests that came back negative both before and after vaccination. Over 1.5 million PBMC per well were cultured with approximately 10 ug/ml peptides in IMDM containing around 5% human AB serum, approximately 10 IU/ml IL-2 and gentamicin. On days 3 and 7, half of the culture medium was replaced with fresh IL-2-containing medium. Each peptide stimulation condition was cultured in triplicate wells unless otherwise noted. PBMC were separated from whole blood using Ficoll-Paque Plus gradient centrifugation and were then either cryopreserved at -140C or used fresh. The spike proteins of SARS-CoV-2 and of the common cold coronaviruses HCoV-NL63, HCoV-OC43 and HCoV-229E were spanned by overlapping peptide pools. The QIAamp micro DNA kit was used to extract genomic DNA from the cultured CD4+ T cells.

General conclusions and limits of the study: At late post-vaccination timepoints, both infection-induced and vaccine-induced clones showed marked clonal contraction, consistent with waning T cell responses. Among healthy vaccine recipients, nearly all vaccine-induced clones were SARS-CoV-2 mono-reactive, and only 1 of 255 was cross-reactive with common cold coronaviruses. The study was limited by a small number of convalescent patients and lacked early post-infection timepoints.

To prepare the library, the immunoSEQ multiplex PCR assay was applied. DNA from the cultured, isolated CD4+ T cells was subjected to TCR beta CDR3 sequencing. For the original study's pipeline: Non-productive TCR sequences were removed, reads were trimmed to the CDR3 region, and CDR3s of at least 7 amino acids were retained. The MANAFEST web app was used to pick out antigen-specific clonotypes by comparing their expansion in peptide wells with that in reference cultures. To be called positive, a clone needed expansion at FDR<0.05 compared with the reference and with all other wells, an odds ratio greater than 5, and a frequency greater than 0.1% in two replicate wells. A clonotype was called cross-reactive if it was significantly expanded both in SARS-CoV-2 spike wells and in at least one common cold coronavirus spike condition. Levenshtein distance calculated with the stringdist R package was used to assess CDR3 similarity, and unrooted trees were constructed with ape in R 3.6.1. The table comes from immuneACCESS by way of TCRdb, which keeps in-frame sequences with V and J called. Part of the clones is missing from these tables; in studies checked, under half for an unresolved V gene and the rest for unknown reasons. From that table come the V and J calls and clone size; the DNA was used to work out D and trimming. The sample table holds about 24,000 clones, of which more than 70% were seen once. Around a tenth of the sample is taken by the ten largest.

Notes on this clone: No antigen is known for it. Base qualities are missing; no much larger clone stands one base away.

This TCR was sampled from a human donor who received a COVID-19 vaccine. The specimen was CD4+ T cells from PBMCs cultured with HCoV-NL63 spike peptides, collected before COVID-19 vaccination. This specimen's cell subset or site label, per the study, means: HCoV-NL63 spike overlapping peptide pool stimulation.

CDR3 sequence: CASSDVGSPEQYF. The base sequence is TGTGCCAGCAGTGACGTTGGGAGTCCCGAGCAGTACTTC. The chain joins TRBV2 to TRBJ2-7; a tentative D call is TRBD2 (5 bases match). V sheds 3 bases and J sheds 6 bases, leaving 12 bases between their ends. Taken from the germline V gene, the CDR1 and CDR2 loops are SNHLY and FYNNEI. The CDR3 has 13 amino acids, counting the end cysteine and phenylalanine. Only the CDR3 portion is preserved as DNA: 39 bases, with reading frame beginning at the first base.